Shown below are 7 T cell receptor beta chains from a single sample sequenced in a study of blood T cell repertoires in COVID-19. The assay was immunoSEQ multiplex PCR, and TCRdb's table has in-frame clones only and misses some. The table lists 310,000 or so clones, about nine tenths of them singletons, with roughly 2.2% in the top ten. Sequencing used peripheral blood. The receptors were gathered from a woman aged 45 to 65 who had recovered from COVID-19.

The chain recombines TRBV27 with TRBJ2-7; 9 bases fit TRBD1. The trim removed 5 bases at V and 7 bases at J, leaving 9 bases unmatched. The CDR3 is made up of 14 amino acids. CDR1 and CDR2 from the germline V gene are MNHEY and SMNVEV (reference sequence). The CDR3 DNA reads TGTGCCAGCAGTCCAGGGACAGGGCTTTGGGAGCAGTACTTC. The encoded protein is CASSPGTGLWEQYF.

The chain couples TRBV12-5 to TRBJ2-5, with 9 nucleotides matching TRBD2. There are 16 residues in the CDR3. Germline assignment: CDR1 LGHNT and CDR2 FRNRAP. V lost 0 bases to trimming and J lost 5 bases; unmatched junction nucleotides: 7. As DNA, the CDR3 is TGTGCTAGTGGTTTGGTTGGCGGGGGGGCAGGGGAGACCCAGTACTTC. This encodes CASGLVGGGAGETQYF. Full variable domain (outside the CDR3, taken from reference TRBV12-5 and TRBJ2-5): DARVTQTPRHKVTEMGQEVTMRCQPILGHNTVFWYRQTMMQGLELLAYFRNRAPLDDSGMPKDRFSAEMPDATLATLKIQPSEPRDSAVYFCASGLVGGGAGETQYFGPGTRLLVL.

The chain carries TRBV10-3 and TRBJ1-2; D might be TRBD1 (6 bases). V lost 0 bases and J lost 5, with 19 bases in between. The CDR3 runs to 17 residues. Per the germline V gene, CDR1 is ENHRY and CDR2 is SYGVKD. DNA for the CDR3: TGTGCCATCAGTGAGTCGAACTCCCGACAGGCTACTTATGGCTACACCTTC. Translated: CAISESNSRQATYGYTF.

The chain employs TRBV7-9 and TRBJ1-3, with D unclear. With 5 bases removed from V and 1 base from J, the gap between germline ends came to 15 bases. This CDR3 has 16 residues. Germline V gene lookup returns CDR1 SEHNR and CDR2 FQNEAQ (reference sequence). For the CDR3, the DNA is TGTGCCAGCAGCCCCCGGCCAGGCCTGTCTGGAAACACCATATATTTT. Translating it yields CASSPRPGLSGNTIYF.

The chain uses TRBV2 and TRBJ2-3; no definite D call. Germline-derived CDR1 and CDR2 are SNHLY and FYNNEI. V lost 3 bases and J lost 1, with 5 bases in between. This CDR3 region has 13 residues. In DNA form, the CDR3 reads TGTGCCAGCAGTGATGAGGGCACAGATACGCAGTATTTT. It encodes CASSDEGTDTQYF.

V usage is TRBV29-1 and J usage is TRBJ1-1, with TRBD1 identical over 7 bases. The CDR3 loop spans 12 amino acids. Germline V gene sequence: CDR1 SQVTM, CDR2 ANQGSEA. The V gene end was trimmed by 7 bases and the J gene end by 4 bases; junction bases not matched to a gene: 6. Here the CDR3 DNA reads TGCAGCGCAATGACAGGGCCCACTGAAGCTTTCTTT. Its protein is CSAMTGPTEAFF.

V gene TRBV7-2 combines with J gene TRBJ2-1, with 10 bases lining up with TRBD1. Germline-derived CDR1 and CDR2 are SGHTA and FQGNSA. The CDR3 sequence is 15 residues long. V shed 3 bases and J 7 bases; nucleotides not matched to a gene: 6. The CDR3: CASSFDRGRENEQFF. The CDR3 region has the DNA TGTGCCAGCAGCTTCGACAGGGGGCGCGAAAATGAGCAGTTCTTC.